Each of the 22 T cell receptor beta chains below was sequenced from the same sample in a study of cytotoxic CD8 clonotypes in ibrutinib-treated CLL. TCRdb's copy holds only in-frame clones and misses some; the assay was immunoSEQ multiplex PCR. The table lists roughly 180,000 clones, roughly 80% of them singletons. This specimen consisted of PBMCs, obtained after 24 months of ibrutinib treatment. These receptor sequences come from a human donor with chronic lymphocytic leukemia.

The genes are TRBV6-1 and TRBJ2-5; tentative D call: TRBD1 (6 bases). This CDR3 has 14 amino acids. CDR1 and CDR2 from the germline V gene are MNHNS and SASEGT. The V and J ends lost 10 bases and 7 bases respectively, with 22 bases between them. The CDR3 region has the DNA TGTGCCACTATGACAGGCATCCACTCCGGGACCCAGTACTTC. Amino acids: CATMTGIHSGTQYF.

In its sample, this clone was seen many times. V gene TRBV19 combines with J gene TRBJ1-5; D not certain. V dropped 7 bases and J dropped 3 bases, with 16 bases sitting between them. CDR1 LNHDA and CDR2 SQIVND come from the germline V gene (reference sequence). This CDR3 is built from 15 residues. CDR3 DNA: TGTGCCAGTAATACCAAGGGAAGGTCCAATCAGCCCCAGCATTTT. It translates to CASNTKGRSNQPQHF.

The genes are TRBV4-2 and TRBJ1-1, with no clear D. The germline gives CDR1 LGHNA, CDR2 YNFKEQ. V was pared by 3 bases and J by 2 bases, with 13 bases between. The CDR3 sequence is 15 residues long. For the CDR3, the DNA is TGTGCCAGCAGCCAGGGTTTAATTGCCAACACTGAAGCTTTCTTT. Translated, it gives CASSQGLIANTEAFF.

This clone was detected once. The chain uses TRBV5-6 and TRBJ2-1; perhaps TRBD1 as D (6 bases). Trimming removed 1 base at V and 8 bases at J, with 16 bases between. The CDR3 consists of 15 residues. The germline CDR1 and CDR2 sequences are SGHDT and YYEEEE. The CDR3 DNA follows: TGTGCCAGCAGCTTGCCTTTATCCAGGGGACATGAGCAGTTCTTC. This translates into CASSLPLSRGHEQFF.

For the CDR3, the DNA is TGTGCCAGCGCATACCTCGGGGCCGCCGAGACCCAGTACTTC. Protein: CASAYLGAAETQYF. The J gene is TRBJ2-5, the V gene TRBV12-1. TRBV12-1 constitutes a pseudogene. The CDR3 contains 14 residues.

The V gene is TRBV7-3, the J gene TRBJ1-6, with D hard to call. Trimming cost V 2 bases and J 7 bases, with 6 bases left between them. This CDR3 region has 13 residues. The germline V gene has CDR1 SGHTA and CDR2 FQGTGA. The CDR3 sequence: CASSLVVNSPLHF. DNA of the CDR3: TGTGCCAGCAGCTTAGTCGTAAATTCACCCCTCCACTTT.

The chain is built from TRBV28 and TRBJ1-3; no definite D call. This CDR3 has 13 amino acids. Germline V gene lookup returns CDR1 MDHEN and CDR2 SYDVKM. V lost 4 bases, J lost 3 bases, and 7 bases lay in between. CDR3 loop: CASSYYSGNTIYF. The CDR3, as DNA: TGTGCCAGCAGTTATTACAGTGGAAACACCATATATTTT.

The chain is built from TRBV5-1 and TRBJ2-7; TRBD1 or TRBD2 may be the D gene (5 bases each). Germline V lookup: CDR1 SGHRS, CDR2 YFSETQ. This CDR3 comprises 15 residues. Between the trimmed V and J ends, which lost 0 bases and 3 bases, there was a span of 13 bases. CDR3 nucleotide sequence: TGCGCCAGCAGCTTGGATGGGGGAAACGGCTACGAGCAGTACTTC. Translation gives CASSLDGGNGYEQYF. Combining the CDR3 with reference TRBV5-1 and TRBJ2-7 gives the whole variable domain KAGVTQTPRYLIKTRGQQVTLSCSPISGHRSVSWYQQTPGQGLQFLFEYFSETQRNKGNFPGRFSGRQFSNSRSEMNVSTLELGDSALYLCASSLDGGNGYEQYFGPGTRLTVT.

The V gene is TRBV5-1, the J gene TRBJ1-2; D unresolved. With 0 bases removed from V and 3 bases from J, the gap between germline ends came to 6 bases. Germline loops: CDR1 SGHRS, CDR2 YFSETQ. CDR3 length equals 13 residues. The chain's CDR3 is CASSLAPDYGYTF. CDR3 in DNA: TGCGCCAGCAGCTTGGCTCCGGACTATGGCTACACCTTC. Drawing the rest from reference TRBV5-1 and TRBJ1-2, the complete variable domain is KAGVTQTPRYLIKTRGQQVTLSCSPISGHRSVSWYQQTPGQGLQFLFEYFSETQRNKGNFPGRFSGRQFSNSRSEMNVSTLELGDSALYLCASSLAPDYGYTFGSGTRLTVV.

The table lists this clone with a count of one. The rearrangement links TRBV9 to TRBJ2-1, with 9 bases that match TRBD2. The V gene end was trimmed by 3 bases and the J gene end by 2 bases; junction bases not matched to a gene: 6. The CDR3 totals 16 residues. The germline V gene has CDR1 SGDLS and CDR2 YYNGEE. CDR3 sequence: CASSAGAGGTYNEQFF. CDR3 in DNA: TGTGCCAGCAGCGCCGGAGCGGGGGGTACCTACAATGAGCAGTTCTTC.

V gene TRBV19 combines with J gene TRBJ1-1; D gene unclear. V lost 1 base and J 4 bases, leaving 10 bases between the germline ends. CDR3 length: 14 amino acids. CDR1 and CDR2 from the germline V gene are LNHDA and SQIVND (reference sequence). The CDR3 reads CASSIVGVFTEAFF. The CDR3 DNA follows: TGTGCCAGTAGTATAGTTGGGGTTTTCACTGAAGCTTTCTTT.

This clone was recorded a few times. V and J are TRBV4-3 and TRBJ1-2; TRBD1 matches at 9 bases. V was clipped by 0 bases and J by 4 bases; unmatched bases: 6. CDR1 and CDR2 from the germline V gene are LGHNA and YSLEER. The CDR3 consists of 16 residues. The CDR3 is CASSQDPQGAPYGYTF. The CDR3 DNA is TGCGCCAGCAGCCAAGATCCACAGGGGGCGCCCTATGGCTACACCTTC.

The CDR3 DNA sequence: TGTGCCAGCAGTTTGTTGATCTATGGGAATCAGCCCCAGCATTTT. Encoded protein: CASSLLIYGNQPQHF. This chain joins TRBV28 and TRBJ1-5, with unresolved D. V was trimmed by 3 bases and J by 4 bases, leaving 13 bases between them. CDR1 is MDHEN and CDR2 is SYDVKM in the germline V gene. The CDR3 is 15 residues long.

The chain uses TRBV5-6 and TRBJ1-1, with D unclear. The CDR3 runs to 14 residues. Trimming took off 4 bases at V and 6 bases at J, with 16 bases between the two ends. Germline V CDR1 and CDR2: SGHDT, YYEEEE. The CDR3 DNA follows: TGTGCCAGCAGCCTTGAAATCGGGTACCCTGAAGCTTTCTTT. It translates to CASSLEIGYPEAFF. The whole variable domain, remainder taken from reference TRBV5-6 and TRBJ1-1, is DAGVTQSPTHLIKTRGQQVTLRCSPKSGHDTVSWYQQALGQGPQFIFQYYEEEERQRGNFPDRFSGHQFPNYSSELNVNALLLGDSALYLCASSLEIGYPEAFFGQGTRLTVV.

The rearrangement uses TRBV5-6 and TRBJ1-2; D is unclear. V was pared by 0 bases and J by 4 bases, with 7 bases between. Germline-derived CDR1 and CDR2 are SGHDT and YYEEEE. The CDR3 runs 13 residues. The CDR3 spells CASSLDGAYGYTF. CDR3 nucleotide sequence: TGTGCCAGCAGCTTGGATGGAGCCTATGGCTACACCTTC.

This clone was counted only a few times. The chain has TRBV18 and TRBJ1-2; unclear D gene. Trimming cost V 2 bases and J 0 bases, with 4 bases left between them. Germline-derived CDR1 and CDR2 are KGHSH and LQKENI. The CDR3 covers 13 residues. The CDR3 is CASSPTANYGYTF. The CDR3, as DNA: TGTGCCAGCTCACCAACAGCTAACTATGGCTACACCTTC.

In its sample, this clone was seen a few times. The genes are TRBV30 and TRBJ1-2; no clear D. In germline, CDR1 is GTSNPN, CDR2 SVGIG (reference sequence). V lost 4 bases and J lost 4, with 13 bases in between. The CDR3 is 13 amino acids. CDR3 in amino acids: CAWIPPNSYGYTF. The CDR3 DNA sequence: TGTGCCTGGATACCACCTAACAGCTATGGCTACACCTTC. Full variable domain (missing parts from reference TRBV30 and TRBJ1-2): SQTIHQWPATLVQPVGSPLSLECTVEGTSNPNLYWYRQAAGRGLQLLFYSVGIGQISSEVPQNLSASRPQDRQFILSSKKLLLSDSGFYLCAWIPPNSYGYTFGSGTRLTVV.

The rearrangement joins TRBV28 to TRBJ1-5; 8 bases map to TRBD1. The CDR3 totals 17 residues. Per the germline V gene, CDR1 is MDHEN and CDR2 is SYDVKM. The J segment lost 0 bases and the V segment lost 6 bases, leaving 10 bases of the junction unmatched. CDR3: CASRIRGRVYSNQPQHF. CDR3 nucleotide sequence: TGTGCCAGCAGGATCAGGGGGCGGGTATATAGCAATCAGCCCCAGCATTTT.

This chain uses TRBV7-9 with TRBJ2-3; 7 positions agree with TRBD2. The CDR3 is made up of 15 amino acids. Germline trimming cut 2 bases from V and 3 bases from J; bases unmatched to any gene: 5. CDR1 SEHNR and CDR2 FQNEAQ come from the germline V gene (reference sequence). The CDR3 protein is CASSLTGGDTDTQYF. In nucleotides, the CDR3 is TGTGCCAGCAGCTTAACGGGGGGTGATACAGATACGCAGTATTTT.

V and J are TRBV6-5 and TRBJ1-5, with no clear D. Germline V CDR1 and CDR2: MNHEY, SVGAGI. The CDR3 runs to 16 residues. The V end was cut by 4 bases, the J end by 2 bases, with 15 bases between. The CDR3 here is CASSLRQVGGNQPQHF. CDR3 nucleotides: TGTGCCAGCAGTTTACGGCAGGTCGGTGGCAATCAGCCCCAGCATTTT.

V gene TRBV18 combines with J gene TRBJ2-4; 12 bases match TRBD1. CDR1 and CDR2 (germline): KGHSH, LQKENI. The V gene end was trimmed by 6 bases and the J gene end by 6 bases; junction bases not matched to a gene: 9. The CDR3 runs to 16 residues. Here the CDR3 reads CASSPGTGGARNIQYF. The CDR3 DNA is TGTGCCAGCTCCCCCGGGACAGGGGGCGCGAGAAACATTCAGTACTTC.

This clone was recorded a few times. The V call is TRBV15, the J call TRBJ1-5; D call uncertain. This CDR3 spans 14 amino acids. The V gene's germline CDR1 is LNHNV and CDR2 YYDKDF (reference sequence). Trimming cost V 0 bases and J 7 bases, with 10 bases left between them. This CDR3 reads CATSRDLGKQPQHF. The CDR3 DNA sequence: TGTGCCACCAGCAGAGATCTGGGGAAACAGCCCCAGCATTTT.